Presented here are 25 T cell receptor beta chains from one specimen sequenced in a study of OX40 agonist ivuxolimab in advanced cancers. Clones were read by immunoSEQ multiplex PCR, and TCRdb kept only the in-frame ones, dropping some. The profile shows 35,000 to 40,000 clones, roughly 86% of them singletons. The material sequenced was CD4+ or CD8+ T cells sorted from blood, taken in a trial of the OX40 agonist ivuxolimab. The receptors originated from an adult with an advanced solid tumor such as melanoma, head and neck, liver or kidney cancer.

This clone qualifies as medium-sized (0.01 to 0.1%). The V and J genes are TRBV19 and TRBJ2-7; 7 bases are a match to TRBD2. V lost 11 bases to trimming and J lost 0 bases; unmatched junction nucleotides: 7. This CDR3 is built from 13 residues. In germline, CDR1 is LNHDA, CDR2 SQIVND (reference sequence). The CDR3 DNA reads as TGTGCCTCCATGGGGGGGGGCTCCTACGAGCAGTACTTC. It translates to CASMGGGSYEQYF.

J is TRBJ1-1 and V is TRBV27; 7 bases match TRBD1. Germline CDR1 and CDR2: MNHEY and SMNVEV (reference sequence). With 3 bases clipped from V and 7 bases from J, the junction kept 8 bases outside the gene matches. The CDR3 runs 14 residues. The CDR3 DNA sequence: TGTGCCAGCAGTTTGGGCAGGGGGAAAAATGAAGCTTTCTTT. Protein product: CASSLGRGKNEAFF.

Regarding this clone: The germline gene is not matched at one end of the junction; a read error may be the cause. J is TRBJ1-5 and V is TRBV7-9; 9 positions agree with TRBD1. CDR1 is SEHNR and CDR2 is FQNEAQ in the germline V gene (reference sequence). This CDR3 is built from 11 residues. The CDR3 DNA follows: TGTGCCAGCAGCTTGGGGACAGGGATGAATTTT. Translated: CASSLGTGMNF.

Written as DNA, the CDR3 is TGTGCCAGCTCACCAGACGAGGGAAGCCACGAGCAGTACTTC. Amino acids: CASSPDEGSHEQYF. The V call is TRBV18, the J call TRBJ2-7; maybe TRBD2 (5 bases). V was pared by 2 bases and J by 5 bases, with 13 bases between. This CDR3 spans 14 amino acids. The germline gives CDR1 KGHSH, CDR2 LQKENI.

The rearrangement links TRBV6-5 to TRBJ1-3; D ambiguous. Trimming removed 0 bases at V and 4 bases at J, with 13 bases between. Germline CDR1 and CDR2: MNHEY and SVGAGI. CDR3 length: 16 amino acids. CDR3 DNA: TGTGCCAGCAGTTACTCCAGCCGGATAGTCGGAAACACCATATATTTT. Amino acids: CASSYSSRIVGNTIYF.

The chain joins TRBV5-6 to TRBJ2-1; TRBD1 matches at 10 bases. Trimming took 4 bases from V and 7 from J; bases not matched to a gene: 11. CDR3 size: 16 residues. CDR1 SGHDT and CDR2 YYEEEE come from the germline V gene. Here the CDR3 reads CASSRRGGTGVNEQFF. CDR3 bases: TGTGCCAGCAGCCGACGGGGGGGGACAGGGGTGAATGAGCAGTTCTTC.

CDR3 residues: CASSPSGGQETQYF. In DNA, the CDR3 is TGTGCCAGCAGCCCGTCTGGGGGGCAAGAGACCCAGTACTTC. This sequence joins TRBV7-3 and TRBJ2-5; possibly TRBD2 for D (6 bases). The CDR3 is made up of 14 amino acids. V was shortened by 5 bases and J by 2 bases, with 12 bases between the two germline ends. Per the germline V gene, CDR1 is SGHTA and CDR2 is FQGTGA.

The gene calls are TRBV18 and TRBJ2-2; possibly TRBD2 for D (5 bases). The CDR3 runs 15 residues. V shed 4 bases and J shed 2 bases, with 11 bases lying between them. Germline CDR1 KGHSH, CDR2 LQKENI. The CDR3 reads CASSRDGKNTGELFF. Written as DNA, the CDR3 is TGTGCCAGCTCACGAGACGGGAAAAACACCGGGGAGCTGTTTTTT. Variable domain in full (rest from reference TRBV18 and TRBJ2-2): NAGVMQNPRHLVRRRGQEARLRCSPMKGHSHVYWYRQLPEEGLKFMVYLQKENIIDESGMPKERFSAEFPKEGPSILRIQQVVRGDSAAYFCASSRDGKNTGELFFGEGSRLTVL.

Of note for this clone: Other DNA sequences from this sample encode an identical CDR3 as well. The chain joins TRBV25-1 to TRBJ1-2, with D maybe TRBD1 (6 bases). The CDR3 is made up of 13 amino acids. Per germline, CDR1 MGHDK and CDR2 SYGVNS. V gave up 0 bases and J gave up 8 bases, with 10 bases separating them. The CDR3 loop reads CASSEYSGQGYTF. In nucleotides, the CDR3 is TGTGCCAGCAGTGAATATAGTGGACAGGGCTACACCTTC.

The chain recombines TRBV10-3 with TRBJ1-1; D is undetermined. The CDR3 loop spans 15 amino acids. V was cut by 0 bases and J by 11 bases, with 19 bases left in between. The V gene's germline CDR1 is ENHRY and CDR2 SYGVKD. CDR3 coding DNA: TGTGCCATCAGTGAGTCAGGGAGAATCGGATCCTGGGCTTTCTTT. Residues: CAISESGRIGSWAFF.

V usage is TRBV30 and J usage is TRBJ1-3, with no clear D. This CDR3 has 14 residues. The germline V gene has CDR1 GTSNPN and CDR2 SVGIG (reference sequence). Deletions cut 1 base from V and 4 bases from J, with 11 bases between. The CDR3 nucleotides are TGTGCCTGGAGTGGGTTTGGGCTGGGAAACACCATATATTTT. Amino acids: CAWSGFGLGNTIYF.

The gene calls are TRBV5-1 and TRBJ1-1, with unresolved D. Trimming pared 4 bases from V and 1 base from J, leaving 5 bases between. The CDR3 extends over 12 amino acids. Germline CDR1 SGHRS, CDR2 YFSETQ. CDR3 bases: TGCGCCAGCAGCCGGGGGAACACTGAAGCTTTCTTT. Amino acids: CASSRGNTEAFF.

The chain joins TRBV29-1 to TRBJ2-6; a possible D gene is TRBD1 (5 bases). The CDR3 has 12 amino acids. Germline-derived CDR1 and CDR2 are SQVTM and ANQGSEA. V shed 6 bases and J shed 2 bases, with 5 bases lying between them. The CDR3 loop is CSVRAGANVLTF. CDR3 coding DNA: TGCAGCGTCAGGGCTGGGGCCAACGTCCTGACTTTC.

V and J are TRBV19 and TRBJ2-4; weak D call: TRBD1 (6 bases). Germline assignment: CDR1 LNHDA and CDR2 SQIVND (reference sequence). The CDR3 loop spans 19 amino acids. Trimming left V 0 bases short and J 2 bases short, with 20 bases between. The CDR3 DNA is TGTGCCAGTAGTATAGATCAGGGTACAGGGTTCGGAACCAAAAACATTCAGTACTTC. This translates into CASSIDQGTGFGTKNIQYF.

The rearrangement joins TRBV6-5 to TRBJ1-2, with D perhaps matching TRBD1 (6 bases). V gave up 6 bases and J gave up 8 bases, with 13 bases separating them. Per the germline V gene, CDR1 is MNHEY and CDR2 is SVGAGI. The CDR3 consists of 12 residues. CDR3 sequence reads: CASSLTGLGYTF. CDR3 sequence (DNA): TGTGCCAGCAGCCTCACAGGGCTGGGCTACACCTTC.

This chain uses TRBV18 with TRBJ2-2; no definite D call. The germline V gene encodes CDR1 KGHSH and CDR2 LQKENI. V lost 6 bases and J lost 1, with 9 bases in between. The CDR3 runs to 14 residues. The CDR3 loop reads CASSSQMNTGELFF. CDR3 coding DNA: TGTGCCAGCTCTAGCCAAATGAACACCGGGGAGCTGTTTTTT.

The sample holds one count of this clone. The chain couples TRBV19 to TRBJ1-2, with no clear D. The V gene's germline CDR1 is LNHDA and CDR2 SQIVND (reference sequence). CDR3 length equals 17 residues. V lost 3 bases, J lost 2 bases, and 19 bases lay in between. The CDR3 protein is CASSILQLGVQNYGYTF. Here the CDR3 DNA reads TGTGCCAGTAGTATCCTTCAACTCGGTGTCCAAAACTATGGCTACACCTTC.

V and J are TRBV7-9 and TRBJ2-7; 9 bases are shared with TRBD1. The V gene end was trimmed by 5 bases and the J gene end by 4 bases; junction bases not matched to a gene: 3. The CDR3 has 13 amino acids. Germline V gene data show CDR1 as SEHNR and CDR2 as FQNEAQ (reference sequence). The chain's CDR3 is CASSHGQGYEQYF. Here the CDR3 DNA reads TGTGCCAGCAGCCACGGACAGGGGTACGAGCAGTACTTC. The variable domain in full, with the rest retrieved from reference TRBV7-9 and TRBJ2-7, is DTGVSQNPRHKITKRGQNVTFRCDPISEHNRLYWYRQTLGQGPEFLTYFQNEAQLEKSRLLSDRFSAERPKGSFSTLEIQRTEQGDSAMYLCASSHGQGYEQYFGPGTRLTVT.

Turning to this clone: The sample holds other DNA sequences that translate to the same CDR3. DNA of the CDR3: TGCAGCGTTTGGACGGGGGGAGATACGCAGTATTTT. Its translation: CSVWTGGDTQYF. J is TRBJ2-3 and V is TRBV29-1; TRBD2 matches at 7 bases. This CDR3 is 12 amino acids long. With V trimmed by 5 bases and J by 5 bases, 4 bases remained unmatched. From germline, CDR1 is SQVTM and CDR2 ANQGSEA.

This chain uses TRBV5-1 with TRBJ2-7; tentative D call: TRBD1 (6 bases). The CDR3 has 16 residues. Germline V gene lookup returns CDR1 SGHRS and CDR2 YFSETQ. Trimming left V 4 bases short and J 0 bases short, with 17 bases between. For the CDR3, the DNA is TGCGCCAGCAGCCAAGTCCGGGACACTCTCTCCTACGAGCAGTACTTC. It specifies CASSQVRDTLSYEQYF.

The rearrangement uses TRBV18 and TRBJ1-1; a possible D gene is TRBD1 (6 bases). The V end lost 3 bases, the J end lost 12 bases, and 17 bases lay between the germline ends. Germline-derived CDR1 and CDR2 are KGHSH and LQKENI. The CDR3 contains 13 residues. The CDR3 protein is CASSPEVGGQTFF. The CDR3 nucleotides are TGTGCCAGCTCACCTGAAGTAGGGGGACAAACTTTCTTT.

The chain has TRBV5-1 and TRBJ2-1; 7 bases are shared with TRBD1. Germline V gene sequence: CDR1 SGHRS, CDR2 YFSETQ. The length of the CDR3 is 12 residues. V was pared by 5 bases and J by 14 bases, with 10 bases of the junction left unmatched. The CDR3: CASSRDRESKFF. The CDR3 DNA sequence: TGCGCCAGCAGTCGCGACAGGGAATCTAAGTTCTTC.

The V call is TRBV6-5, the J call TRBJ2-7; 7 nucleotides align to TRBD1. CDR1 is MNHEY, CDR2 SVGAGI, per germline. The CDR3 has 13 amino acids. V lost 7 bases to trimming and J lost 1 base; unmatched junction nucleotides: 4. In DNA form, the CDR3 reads TGTGCCAGCAACCCGACAGGGTCCTACGAGCAGTACTTC. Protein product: CASNPTGSYEQYF.

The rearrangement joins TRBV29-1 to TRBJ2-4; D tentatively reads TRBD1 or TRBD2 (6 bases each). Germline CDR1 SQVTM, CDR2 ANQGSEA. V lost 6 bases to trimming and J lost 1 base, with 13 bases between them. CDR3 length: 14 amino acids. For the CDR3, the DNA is TGCAGCGTCACACAGGGACTGGCCAAAAACATTCAGTACTTC. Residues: CSVTQGLAKNIQYF.

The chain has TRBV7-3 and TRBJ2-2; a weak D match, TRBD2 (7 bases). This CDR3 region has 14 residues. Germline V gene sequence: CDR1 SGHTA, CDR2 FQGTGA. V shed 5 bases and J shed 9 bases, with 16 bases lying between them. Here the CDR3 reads CASSQNAGARELFF. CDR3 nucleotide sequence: TGTGCCAGCAGCCAAAACGCGGGGGCTAGGGAGCTGTTTTTT.